This paragraph covers one T cell receptor (beta chain) sequence. What it binds is not known. This entry comes from a study of T cell responses to AZD1222 COVID-19 vaccine. Study observations and caveats: Donors were chiefly white British, with a greater number of females, and clonal diversity was perhaps underestimated. Repertoire sampling happened only post peak T cell response.

Clones were sequenced by immunoSEQ multiplex PCR, and TCRdb holds only the in-frame ones, with some missing. The sample lists 85,000 to 130,000 clones, more than 75% occurring once. The CDR3 totals 17 residues. CDR1 SGHKS and CDR2 YYEKEE come from the germline V gene (reference sequence). The V segment lost 0 bases and the J segment 8 bases; nucleotides outside the gene matches: 10. This TCR was recovered from an adult in good health. The sequencing used peripheral blood, collected on day 0 of AZD1222 vaccination. The chain links TRBV5-5 to TRBJ2-1; 11 bases are a match to TRBD2. Here the CDR3 reads CASSLELLAGGKDEQFF. The CDR3 bases are TGTGCCAGCAGCTTGGAACTTCTAGCGGGGGGAAAGGATGAGCAGTTCTTC.